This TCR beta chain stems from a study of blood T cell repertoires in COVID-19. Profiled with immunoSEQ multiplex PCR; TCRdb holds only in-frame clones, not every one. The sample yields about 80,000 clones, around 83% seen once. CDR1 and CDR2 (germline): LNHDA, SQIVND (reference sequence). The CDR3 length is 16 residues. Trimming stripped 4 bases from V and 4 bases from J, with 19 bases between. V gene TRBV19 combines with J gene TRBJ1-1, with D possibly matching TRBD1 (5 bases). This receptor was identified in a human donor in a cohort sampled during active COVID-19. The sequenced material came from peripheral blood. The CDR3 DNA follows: TGTGCCAGTAGTAAGGGGACCGGGTGGGGAGGCACTGAAGCTTTCTTT. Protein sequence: CASSKGTGWGGTEAFF.